The rows below give T cell receptor beta chains drawn from one sample of a study of shared clonotypes between healthy human individuals. Profiling relied on immunoSEQ multiplex PCR, and the TCRdb table lists in-frame clones only, not all of them. The table records about 2.1 million clones, over 85% of them present only once. The specimen was naive CD8+ T cells from PBMCs. The receptors come from a man aged 18 to 29 in good health. Some clones in this sample may be carry-over from other donors' samples. Each CDR3 is given with its conserved first and last residue. A D gene is named only where the DNA matches it firmly.

CDR3nt,CDR3aa,j_gene,d_gene,v_gene
TGTGCCAGCAGCCTAGGACAGGGTGTGGAAGCTTTCTTT,CASSLGQGVEAFF,TRBJ1-1,TRBD1,TRBV6-5
TGTGCCAGCAGCCAAGCCCCACATTCCTACAATGAGCAGTTCTTC,CASSQAPHSYNEQFF,TRBJ2-1,.,TRBV4-2
TGCGCCAGCAGCCCCCTGGGAGCGAACTTATATGGCTACACCTTC,CASSPLGANLYGYTF,TRBJ1-2,.,TRBV4-1
TGTGCCAGCAGCGCCGGGACTATGGTCACCGGGGAGCTGTTTTTT,CASSAGTMVTGELFF,TRBJ2-2,TRBD2,TRBV9
TGTGCCAGCAGCTCTAGAGAGGGCACGAACACCGGGGAGCTGTTTTTT,CASSSREGTNTGELFF,TRBJ2-2,.,TRBV11-2
TGTGCCAGCAGCGTAGCTCCCCAGGTGCGGTTCACAGATACGCAGTATTTT,CASSVAPQVRFTDTQYF,TRBJ2-3,.,TRBV9
TGTGCCAGCAGTTCCGGCCCCGACCGAGCTTTCTTT,CASSSGPDRAFF,TRBJ1-1,.,TRBV7-9
TGTGCCAGCAGCCAAGACAGGGAATTGGCTGAAGCTTTCTTT,CASSQDRELAEAFF,TRBJ1-1,.,TRBV14
TGTGCCAGCAGCTTTCAGGGGGTGAATGAGCAGTTCTTC,CASSFQGVNEQFF,TRBJ2-1,TRBD1,TRBV5-6
TGTGCCAGTAGTATACGGGATAGCGGGATTGAGGATGAGCAGTTCTTC,CASSIRDSGIEDEQFF,TRBJ2-1,TRBD2,TRBV19
TGTGCCAGCAGCGCTATCCCCTGGGGGGGCTCCTACAATGAGCAGTTCTTC,CASSAIPWGGSYNEQFF,TRBJ2-1,TRBD2,TRBV7-2
TGTGCCAGCAGCTTAGATCCGGTGACAGTCATGAACACTGAAGCTTTCTTT,CASSLDPVTVMNTEAFF,TRBJ1-1,.,TRBV11-2
TGTGCCAGTAGTATAGCTCGGGGTGGGAACACTGAAGCTTTCTTT,CASSIARGGNTEAFF,TRBJ1-1,.,TRBV19
TGTGCCAGCAGCCCCACAAGTAGGACAGTCTACGAGCAGTACTTC,CASSPTSRTVYEQYF,TRBJ2-7,.,TRBV9
TGCAGCGTTGAACGGCCGGGGGGCTTCTACGAGCAGTACTTC,CSVERPGGFYEQYF,TRBJ2-7,.,TRBV29-1
TGTGCCAGCAGCGCCTATGACAGGGGGCGCGGGGCCAACGTCCTGACTTTC,CASSAYDRGRGANVLTF,TRBJ2-6,TRBD1,TRBV11-2
TGCGCCAGCAGCCAAGACAGGAGGGGCCAAGAGACCCAGTACTTC,CASSQDRRGQETQYF,TRBJ2-5,.,TRBV4-3
TGTGCCAGCAGCATGACAGGGGACGCGGGTGAGCAGTTCTTC,CASSMTGDAGEQFF,TRBJ2-1,TRBD1,TRBV28
TGCGCCAGCAGCCAAGATTTTGGCGGGACCCCTACCTACGAGCAGTACTTC,CASSQDFGGTPTYEQYF,TRBJ2-7,.,TRBV4-3
TGTGCCAGCAGCCACGGACTAGACTCCTACAATGAGCAGTTCTTC,CASSHGLDSYNEQFF,TRBJ2-1,TRBD2,TRBV7-9